This TCR beta chain was recorded in a study of blood T cell repertoires in COVID-19. Study summary: Samples taken during acute and convalescent COVID-19 were collected in the United States, Italy and Spain. T cells, B-cell-depleted T cells, or PBMCs provided the cDNA or gDNA that served as material.

Germline CDR1 and CDR2: LNHDA and SQIVND (reference sequence). Losses at the gene ends were 2 bases for V and 4 bases for J; bases not matched to a gene: 5. CDR3 length: 15 amino acids. Patients in Seattle were enrolled during active infection, then followed longitudinally. Original processing notes: Nucleated cell counts were estimated from reference gene primer amplification. This table comes from immunoSEQ multiplex PCR, and its TCRdb copy is limited to in-frame clones, with some not included. V, J and clone size are those of that table, while D and trimming were read from the DNA. Here the sample spans 270,000 or so clones, 85% to 90% being singletons.

The sequenced sample consisted of peripheral blood. This TCR was recovered from a woman aged 55-75 years with COVID-19, enrolled during active disease. The chain uses TRBV19 and TRBJ2-1; TRBD2 matches at 7 bases. This CDR3 is CASSIMAGEYNEQFF. The CDR3 DNA follows: TGTGCCAGTAGTATAATGGCGGGGGAGTACAATGAGCAGTTCTTC.